A selection of T cell receptor beta chains follows, all from one sample in a study of T cell changes during pregnancy in multiple sclerosis. Measured with immunoSEQ multiplex PCR; TCRdb has only the in-frame clones, and not every one. Of approximately 52,000 clones listed, around 92% were seen once; the top ten hold 0.25%. The sequences come from CD4+ T cells from peripheral blood mononuclear cells, collected in the third trimester of pregnancy. The receptors stem from a female donor with multiple sclerosis, enrolled in a pregnancy study. Each CDR3 is given with its conserved first and last residue. The D gene is left open where the match is weak. Rows may omit the clone size; those that give it use once, few, many or a size class.

j_call: TRBJ2-1; v_call: TRBV7-6; clone_size: .; d_call: TRBD1; cdr3_aa: CASSSDGQGKQFF; cdr3_nt: TGTGCCAGCAGCTCCGATGGACAGGGCAAGCAGTTCTTC
j_call: TRBJ2-7; v_call: TRBV29-1; clone_size: .; d_call: TRBD2; cdr3_aa: CSVWGTSSYEQYF; cdr3_nt: TGCAGCGTGTGGGGGACTAGTTCCTACGAGCAGTACTTC
j_call: TRBJ1-1; v_call: TRBV19; clone_size: .; d_call: .; cdr3_aa: CASSMGGNTEAFF; cdr3_nt: TGTGCCAGTAGTATGGGGGGGAACACTGAAGCTTTCTTT
j_call: TRBJ1-2; v_call: TRBV30; clone_size: .; d_call: .; cdr3_aa: CAWSVPPLYGYTF; cdr3_nt: TGTGCCTGGAGTGTCCCTCCTCTCTATGGCTACACCTTC
j_call: TRBJ2-3; v_call: TRBV9; clone_size: .; d_call: .; cdr3_aa: CASSVAGAPGTDTQYF; cdr3_nt: TGTGCCAGCAGCGTAGCTGGGGCGCCGGGCACAGATACGCAGTATTTT
j_call: TRBJ1-1; v_call: TRBV30; clone_size: few; d_call: .; cdr3_aa: CAWKNGRRSREAFF; cdr3_nt: TGTGCCTGGAAAAACGGTCGACGGAGTCGTGAAGCTTTCTTT
j_call: TRBJ1-6; v_call: TRBV5-1; clone_size: .; d_call: TRBD1; cdr3_aa: CASSLGGQGPNSPLHF; cdr3_nt: TGCGCCAGCAGCTTGGGTGGACAGGGGCCAAATTCACCCCTCCACTTT
j_call: TRBJ1-5; v_call: TRBV30; clone_size: .; d_call: TRBD1; cdr3_aa: CAWSGPGTGAGEPQHF; cdr3_nt: TGTGCCTGGAGTGGTCCCGGGACAGGGGCCGGTGAGCCCCAGCATTTT
j_call: TRBJ1-5; v_call: TRBV30; clone_size: .; d_call: .; cdr3_aa: CAWSLQGSPQHF; cdr3_nt: TGTGCCTGGAGTTTACAGGGTTCTCCCCAGCATTTT
j_call: TRBJ2-2; v_call: TRBV27; clone_size: .; d_call: TRBD2; cdr3_aa: CASSLSTSVNTGELFF; cdr3_nt: TGTGCCAGCAGTTTATCTACTAGCGTCAACACCGGGGAGCTGTTTTTT
j_call: TRBJ1-2; v_call: TRBV27; clone_size: .; d_call: TRBD1; cdr3_aa: CASSLSDRPVYGYTF; cdr3_nt: TGTGCCAGCAGTTTATCGGACAGGCCGGTCTATGGCTACACCTTC
j_call: TRBJ2-5; v_call: TRBV6-5; clone_size: .; d_call: .; cdr3_aa: CASATPREQETQYF; cdr3_nt: TGTGCCAGCGCAACCCCGCGGGAACAAGAGACCCAGTACTTC
j_call: TRBJ2-7; v_call: TRBV12-1; clone_size: .; d_call: .; cdr3_aa: CASSHLRLAGGLQQYF; cdr3_nt: TGTGCCAGCAGCCATCTCCGACTAGCGGGAGGCTTACAGCAGTACTTC
j_call: TRBJ1-1; v_call: TRBV5-4; clone_size: .; d_call: .; cdr3_aa: CASRIRGGDTEAFF; cdr3_nt: TGTGCCAGCAGAATCCGGGGGGGGGACACTGAAGCTTTCTTT
j_call: TRBJ1-1; v_call: TRBV5-4; clone_size: .; d_call: .; cdr3_aa: CATKMGRRMNTEAFF; cdr3_nt: TGTGCCACCAAGATGGGGCGGCGAATGAACACTGAAGCTTTCTTT
j_call: TRBJ2-7; v_call: TRBV9; clone_size: .; d_call: TRBD2; cdr3_aa: CASSVGVGTSGKVQYF; cdr3_nt: TGTGCCAGCAGCGTAGGGGTGGGGACTAGCGGGAAGGTGCAGTACTTC
j_call: TRBJ2-1; v_call: TRBV14; clone_size: .; d_call: TRBD2; cdr3_aa: CASSQDGAGGTPQFF; cdr3_nt: TGTGCCAGCAGCCAAGACGGGGCGGGAGGAACTCCTCAGTTCTTC
j_call: TRBJ2-3; v_call: TRBV5-4; clone_size: .; d_call: .; cdr3_aa: CASSTSTGFTDTQYF; cdr3_nt: TGTGCCAGCAGCACTTCTACAGGTTTCACAGATACGCAGTATTTT
j_call: TRBJ2-5; v_call: TRBV4-1; clone_size: .; d_call: TRBD2; cdr3_aa: CASSQDPSGLQETQYF; cdr3_nt: TGCGCCAGCAGCCAAGATCCTAGCGGGCTCCAAGAGACCCAGTACTTC
j_call: TRBJ2-7; v_call: TRBV29-1; clone_size: .; d_call: .; cdr3_aa: CSFIKTGVPYEQYF; cdr3_nt: TGCAGCTTCATCAAGACCGGGGTCCCCTACGAGCAGTACTTC
j_call: TRBJ2-2; v_call: TRBV6-5; clone_size: .; d_call: TRBD2; cdr3_aa: CARGLAGGSGGELFF; cdr3_nt: TGTGCCAGAGGACTAGCGGGAGGGTCGGGCGGGGAGCTGTTTTTT
j_call: TRBJ1-6; v_call: TRBV27; clone_size: .; d_call: .; cdr3_aa: CASSFSGESPLHF; cdr3_nt: TGTGCCAGCAGTTTCTCCGGGGAGTCACCCCTCCACTTT
j_call: TRBJ2-1; v_call: TRBV7-6; clone_size: .; d_call: .; cdr3_aa: CASSLAPQISYNEQFF; cdr3_nt: TGTGCCAGCAGCTTAGCGCCTCAGATCTCCTACAATGAGCAGTTCTTC
j_call: TRBJ1-1; v_call: TRBV19; clone_size: .; d_call: .; cdr3_aa: CASSIGQNMAFF; cdr3_nt: TGTGCCAGTAGTATAGGGCAGAATATGGCTTTCTTT
j_call: TRBJ2-7; v_call: TRBV4-1; clone_size: .; d_call: TRBD2; cdr3_aa: CASSQERLAGSYEQYF; cdr3_nt: TGCGCCAGCAGCCAAGAGAGACTAGCGGGGTCCTACGAGCAGTACTTC
j_call: TRBJ1-4; v_call: TRBV29-1; clone_size: .; d_call: .; cdr3_aa: CSVSKGDEKLFF; cdr3_nt: TGCAGCGTGTCCAAAGGGGATGAAAAACTGTTTTTT
j_call: TRBJ1-3; v_call: TRBV9; clone_size: .; d_call: .; cdr3_aa: CASSVNSHSGNTIYF; cdr3_nt: TGTGCCAGCAGCGTTAACAGCCACTCTGGAAACACCATATATTTT
j_call: TRBJ2-5; v_call: TRBV5-1; clone_size: .; d_call: TRBD2; cdr3_aa: CASSWGGSGRTETQYF; cdr3_nt: TGCGCCAGCAGCTGGGGGGGCAGCGGGAGGACAGAGACCCAGTACTTC
j_call: TRBJ2-2; v_call: TRBV6-1; clone_size: .; d_call: .; cdr3_aa: CASSVEGGTGELFF; cdr3_nt: TGTGCCAGCAGTGTTGAGGGTGGGACCGGGGAGCTGTTTTTT
j_call: TRBJ2-7; v_call: TRBV6-1; clone_size: .; d_call: .; cdr3_aa: CASIFDMSYEQYF; cdr3_nt: TGTGCCAGCATTTTCGACATGTCCTACGAGCAGTACTTC
j_call: TRBJ1-2; v_call: TRBV10-3; clone_size: .; d_call: .; cdr3_aa: CAISESGGNYGYTF; cdr3_nt: TGTGCCATCAGTGAGTCGGGGGGGAACTATGGCTACACCTTC
j_call: TRBJ2-2; v_call: TRBV30; clone_size: once; d_call: .; cdr3_aa: CAWTRRRNTGELFF; cdr3_nt: TGTGCCTGGACTAGGAGGAGAAACACCGGGGAGCTGTTTTTT